Listed below are T cell receptor beta chains from one sample, sequenced in a study of blood T cell repertoires in COVID-19. Clones were sequenced by immunoSEQ multiplex PCR, and TCRdb holds only the in-frame ones, with some missing. The data contain 100,000 to 150,000 clones, around 89% of them singletons. Sequenced material: peripheral blood. These receptors all come from a man aged 45-60 years with acute or convalescent COVID-19. Both conserved end residues are part of each CDR3. A D gene is named only where the DNA matches it firmly. Part of the rows lack a size; the others show once, few, many or a class for expanded clones.

CDR3 | DNA | D | length | J | size | V
CASSYGGSSGYTF | TGTGCCAGCAGTTACGGTGGGAGTTCGGGCTACACCTTC | - | 13 | TRBJ1-2 | - | TRBV6-2/TRBV6-3
CAWGGRGQGETQYF | TGTGCCTGGGGGGGCAGGGGGCAGGGAGAGACCCAGTACTTC | TRBD1 | 14 | TRBJ2-5 | - | TRBV30
CASSRGGYEQYF | TGTGCCAGCAGCCGAGGAGGCTACGAGCAGTACTTC | - | 12 | TRBJ2-7 | - | TRBV6-5
CASSYSSGGYSPLHF | TGTGCCAGCAGTTACTCGAGCGGGGGCTATTCACCCCTCCACTTT | - | 15 | TRBJ1-6 | - | TRBV6-6
CASSEGDLAYEQYF | TGTGCCAGCAGTGAGGGGGACTTGGCCTACGAGCAGTACTTC | - | 14 | TRBJ2-7 | - | TRBV6-1
CASSLGASSYNEQFF | TGCGCCAGCAGCTTGGGGGCAAGCTCCTACAATGAGCAGTTCTTC | - | 15 | TRBJ2-1 | - | TRBV5-1
CAGDGGPGQGVLYEQYF | TGTGCCGGGGACGGGGGCCCCGGACAGGGGGTTCTCTACGAGCAGTACTTC | TRBD1 | 17 | TRBJ2-7 | - | TRBV28
CASSLGTGRETQYF | TGTGCCAGCAGCCTCGGGACAGGGAGGGAGACCCAGTACTTC | TRBD1 | 14 | TRBJ2-5 | - | TRBV13
CASSRGLAPLEQYF | TGTGCCAGCAGCCGTGGACTAGCCCCCCTCGAGCAGTACTTC | TRBD2 | 14 | TRBJ2-7 | - | TRBV14
CASSSLGSTNIQYF | TGTGCCAGCAGTTCTTTGGGCAGCACTAACATTCAGTACTTC | - | 14 | TRBJ2-4 | - | TRBV6-2/TRBV6-3
CASSIGTEQETQYF | TGTGCCAGTAGTATCGGGACAGAACAAGAGACCCAGTACTTC | TRBD1 | 14 | TRBJ2-5 | once | TRBV19
CASGRMDMSSYEQYF | TGTGCCAGCGGCAGGATGGACATGAGCTCCTACGAGCAGTACTTC | - | 15 | TRBJ2-7 | - | TRBV11-3
CASSQESAGYADTQYF | TGCGCCAGCAGCCAAGAATCAGCGGGATACGCAGATACGCAGTATTTT | TRBD2 | 16 | TRBJ2-3 | - | TRBV4-3
CATSRDWLTNEKLFF | TGTGCCACCAGCAGAGATTGGCTAACTAATGAAAAACTGTTTTTT | - | 15 | TRBJ1-4 | - | TRBV15
CASSPGGLRGDEQFF | TGTGCCAGCAGCCCTGGGGGGTTACGGGGAGATGAGCAGTTCTTC | - | 15 | TRBJ2-1 | - | TRBV14
CASSSPRGLRGSPLHF | TGTGCCAGCAGCTCCCCCCGGGGACTTCGGGGTTCACCCCTCCACTTT | - | 16 | TRBJ1-6 | once | TRBV7-2
CASSSDSGRTSTDTQYF | TGTGCCAGCAGCTCTGATAGCGGGAGGACTAGCACAGATACGCAGTATTTT | TRBD2 | 17 | TRBJ2-3 | few | TRBV7-6
CARRGLAGFGYEQFF | TGTGCCAGGAGGGGGCTAGCGGGTTTTGGGTATGAGCAGTTCTTC | - | 15 | TRBJ2-1 | once | TRBV7-9
CASSAGTSGFVDYEQYF | TGTGCCAGCAGCGCCGGGACTAGCGGGTTTGTAGACTACGAGCAGTACTTC | TRBD2 | 17 | TRBJ2-7 | - | TRBV9
CASSLGPGGNTEAFF | TGTGCCAGCAGCTTGGGGCCGGGGGGGAACACTGAAGCTTTCTTT | - | 15 | TRBJ1-1 | medium-sized | TRBV5-4
CASSGGAGEVGTQYF | TGTGCCAGCAGCGGCGGTGCGGGAGAGGTCGGGACCCAGTACTTC | TRBD2 | 15 | TRBJ2-5 | - | TRBV7-9
CASSGLRDRRNSYGYTF | TGTGCCAGCAGTGGCCTCCGGGACAGGAGAAATTCCTATGGCTACACCTTC | TRBD1 | 17 | TRBJ1-2 | - | TRBV6-1
CASSVTGSRETQYF | TGTGCCAGTAGTGTAACAGGGTCCCGAGAGACCCAGTACTTC | - | 14 | TRBJ2-5 | - | TRBV19
CASSPSSKVVEQYF | TGTGCCAGCAGCCCTAGCTCGAAAGTTGTCGAGCAGTACTTC | - | 14 | TRBJ2-7 | - | TRBV7-2
CASSLKAGSGYTF | TGTGCCAGCAGTTTAAAGGCGGGGTCTGGCTACACCTTC | - | 13 | TRBJ1-2 | - | TRBV12-3/TRBV12-4
CASSLGPLGNTGELFF | TGTGCCAGCAGCCTGGGTCCCCTAGGTAACACCGGGGAGCTGTTTTTT | - | 16 | TRBJ2-2 | - | TRBV9
CAWSTQGEQPQHF | TGTGCCTGGAGTACCCAGGGTGAGCAGCCCCAGCATTTT | - | 13 | TRBJ1-5 | - | TRBV30
CASSRDSRGSNQPQHF | TGTGCCAGCTCGCGAGACTCCAGGGGGAGCAATCAGCCCCAGCATTTT | TRBD1 | 16 | TRBJ1-5 | - | TRBV18
CASSSGFGYTF | TGTGCCAGCAGCTCAGGGTTCGGCTACACCTTC | - | 11 | TRBJ1-2 | - | TRBV7-9
CASSHARDRATEAFF | TGCGCCAGCAGCCATGCTAGAGACAGGGCCACTGAAGCTTTCTTT | TRBD1 | 15 | TRBJ1-1 | - | TRBV4-1
CASALGVTNIQYF | TGTGCCAGTGCTCTCGGGGTCACAAACATTCAGTACTTC | - | 13 | TRBJ2-4 | - | TRBV19
CASSLASGRAQEQFF | TGTGCCAGCAGCTTAGCTAGCGGGAGGGCCCAAGAGCAGTTCTTC | TRBD2 | 15 | TRBJ2-1 | - | TRBV7-2
CASSFKTGVGTDTQYF | TGCGCCAGCAGCTTCAAGACAGGGGTTGGGACAGATACGCAGTATTTT | TRBD1 | 16 | TRBJ2-3 | - | TRBV5-1
CASSIGGLLNEQYF | TGTGCCAGTAGTATCGGCGGGCTTTTAAACGAGCAGTACTTC | - | 14 | TRBJ2-7 | - | TRBV19